These 12 T cell receptor beta chains originate from one sample sequenced in a study of T cells after yellow fever vaccination. TCRdb called the 5' RACE reads again in MiXCR, with one record for every CDR3 protein. Counted here are around 200,000 distinct CDR3 sequences, approximately 11% occurring once; the ten biggest clones make up 35% to 45%. Sequenced material: CD8+ T cells sorted from PBMCs, taken 15 days after the yellow fever booster vaccination. These receptors were taken from a man younger than 35 who received the YFV17D yellow fever vaccine.

V usage is TRBV7-2 and J usage is TRBJ1-1; the match to TRBD1 covers 10 bases. Germline CDR1 is SGHTA and CDR2 is FQGNSA. Trimming removed 6 bases from V and 7 bases from J; junction bases left unmatched: 11. This CDR3 spans 15 amino acids. The CDR3 DNA reads as TGTGCCAGCAGTAAAACCCGACAGGGGGCGAATGAAGCTTTCTTT. Translating gives CASSKTRQGANEAFF.

CDR3 nucleotides: TGTGCCAGCAGTCCCGACCCCGAGCAGAGGGGGACCCAGTACTTC. Its translation: CASSPDPEQRGTQYF. V and J are TRBV28 and TRBJ2-5, with D perhaps given as TRBD1 or TRBD2 (5 bases each). Trimming left V 5 bases short and J 7 bases short, with 20 bases between. CDR3 length: 15 amino acids. In germline, CDR1 is MDHEN, CDR2 SYDVKM.

This clonotype was seen ten or more times. This chain joins TRBV7-6 and TRBJ2-1, with D unresolved. Germline lookup yields CDR1 SGHVS and CDR2 FNYEAQ. V was clipped by 1 base and J by 7 bases, with 5 bases between them. This CDR3 is 12 amino acids long. Here the CDR3 reads CASSLGMNEQFF. In DNA, the CDR3 is TGTGCCAGCAGCTTAGGAATGAATGAGCAGTTCTTC.

The chain employs TRBV7-9 and TRBJ1-1; no firm D call. This CDR3 comprises 11 residues. V lost 5 bases and J 4 bases, leaving 5 bases between the germline ends. The germline V gene encodes CDR1 SEHNR and CDR2 FQNEAQ (reference sequence). In nucleotides, the CDR3 is TGTGCCAGCAGCGGGCCCACTGAAGCTTTCTTT. Translating gives CASSGPTEAFF.

In this sample, this clonotype turned up a few times. The chain recombines TRBV10-2 with TRBJ2-7; TRBD1 aligns across 7 bases. Trimming removed 3 bases from V and 0 bases from J; junction bases left unmatched: 8. Germline CDR1 and CDR2: WSHSY and SAAADI. The CDR3 spans 16 residues. The CDR3 here is CASSDIGGTHSYEQYF. Here the CDR3 DNA reads TGCGCCAGCAGTGATATAGGGGGCACTCACTCCTACGAGCAGTACTTC.

In its sample, this clonotype was seen many times. The genes are TRBV5-1 and TRBJ2-2; the D gene could be TRBD1 or TRBD2 (5 bases each). The length of the CDR3 is 16 residues. V dropped 4 bases and J dropped 4 bases, with 17 bases sitting between them. Germline V gene lookup returns CDR1 SGHRS and CDR2 YFSETQ. This CDR3 reads CASSHEDGDLTGELFF. CDR3 bases: TGCGCCAGCAGCCATGAGGACGGGGACCTCACCGGGGAGCTGTTTTTT.

This clonotype has at least ten counts. The chain couples TRBV20-1 to TRBJ2-6; tentatively, D is TRBD2 (5 bases). In germline, CDR1 is DFQATT, CDR2 SNEGSKA (reference sequence). The germline V and J ends were trimmed by 3 bases and 1 base, with 13 bases remaining between them. This CDR3 is built from 16 residues. The CDR3 bases are TGCAGTGCTAGCCGTGGAGGCGGGTCTGGGGCCAACGTCCTGACTTTC. This sequence encodes CSASRGGGSGANVLTF.

In its sample, this clonotype was seen a few times. The chain couples TRBV15 to TRBJ2-5; possibly TRBD2 for D (6 bases). The length of the CDR3 is 16 residues. The ends were cut back, 4 bases at V and 3 bases at J, with 18 bases in the middle. The germline V gene has CDR1 LNHNV and CDR2 YYDKDF (reference sequence). The CDR3 reads CATSTERRGGKETQYF. CDR3 nucleotides: TGTGCCACCAGCACGGAACGGCGTGGGGGGAAAGAGACCCAGTACTTC.

The chain recombines TRBV9 with TRBJ2-3; no reliable D call. The CDR3 sequence is 14 residues long. Trimming left V 3 bases short and J 0 bases short, with 8 bases between. Germline lookup yields CDR1 SGDLS and CDR2 YYNGEE. The DNA of the CDR3 is TGTGCCAGCAGCGGCAGATCGAGCACAGATACGCAGTATTTT. It translates to CASSGRSSTDTQYF.

This clonotype was picked up a small number of times. The chain has TRBV7-6 and TRBJ2-7; TRBD1 agrees at 9 bases. V was pared by 4 bases and J by 2 bases, with 3 bases of the junction left unmatched. CDR1 is SGHVS and CDR2 is FNYEAQ in the germline V gene. This CDR3 contains 14 residues. The CDR3 sequence: CASSSGQGTYEQYF. CDR3 DNA sequence: TGTGCCAGCAGCTCGGGACAGGGCACCTACGAGCAGTACTTC.

In this sample, this clonotype turned up a few times. The chain has TRBV5-1 and TRBJ2-1; TRBD2 matches at 8 bases. Germline loops: CDR1 SGHRS, CDR2 YFSETQ. This CDR3 region has 17 residues. J gave up 9 bases and V 2 bases, and 16 bases lay outside the gene matches. CDR3 bases: TGCGCCAGCAGCTTCCTCAACGGACTAGCAGGGACAAGTGAGCAGTTCTTC. Translation: CASSFLNGLAGTSEQFF.

This clonotype occurred a few times. J is TRBJ1-6 and V is TRBV4-3; possible D gene TRBD1, 5 bases. This CDR3 spans 17 amino acids. V was cut by 0 bases and J by 11 bases, with 20 bases left in between. Germline loops: CDR1 LGHNA, CDR2 YSLEER. The CDR3 sequence: CASSQEDPPGGLAPLHF. The CDR3 DNA is TGCGCCAGCAGCCAAGAGGATCCGCCGGGGGGTCTAGCACCCCTCCACTTT.